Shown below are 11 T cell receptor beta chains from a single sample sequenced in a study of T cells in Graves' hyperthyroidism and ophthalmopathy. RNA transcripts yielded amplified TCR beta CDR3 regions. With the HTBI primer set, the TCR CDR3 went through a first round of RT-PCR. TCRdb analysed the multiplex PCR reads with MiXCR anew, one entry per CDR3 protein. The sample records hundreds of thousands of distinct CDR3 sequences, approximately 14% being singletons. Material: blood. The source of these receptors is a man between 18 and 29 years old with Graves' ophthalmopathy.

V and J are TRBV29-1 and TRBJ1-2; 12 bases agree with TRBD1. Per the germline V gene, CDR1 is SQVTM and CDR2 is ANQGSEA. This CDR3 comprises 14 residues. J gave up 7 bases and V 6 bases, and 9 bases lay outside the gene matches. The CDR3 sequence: CSVNLGQGASGYTF. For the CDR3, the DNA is TGCAGCGTCAACTTGGGACAGGGGGCGTCTGGCTACACCTTC.

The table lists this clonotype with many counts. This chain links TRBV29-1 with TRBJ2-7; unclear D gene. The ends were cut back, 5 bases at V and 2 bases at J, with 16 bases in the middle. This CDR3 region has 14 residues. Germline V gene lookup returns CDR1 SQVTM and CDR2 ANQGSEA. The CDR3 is CSVRLTNWPYEQYF. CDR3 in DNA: TGCAGCGTTAGGTTAACTAACTGGCCCTACGAGCAGTACTTC.

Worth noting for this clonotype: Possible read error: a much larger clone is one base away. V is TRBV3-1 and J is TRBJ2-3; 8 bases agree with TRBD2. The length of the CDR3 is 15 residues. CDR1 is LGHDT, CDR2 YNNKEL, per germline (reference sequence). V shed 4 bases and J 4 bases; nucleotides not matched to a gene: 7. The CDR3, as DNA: TGTGCCAGCAGCCTGAGCGGGGGAGTCGCAGATACGCAGTATTTT. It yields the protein CASSLSGGVADTQYF.

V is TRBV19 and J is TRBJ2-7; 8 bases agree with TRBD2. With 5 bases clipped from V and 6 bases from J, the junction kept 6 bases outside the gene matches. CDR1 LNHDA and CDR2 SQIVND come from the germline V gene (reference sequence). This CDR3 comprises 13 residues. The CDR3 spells CASSYPGGGEQYF. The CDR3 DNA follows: TGTGCCAGTAGTTACCCGGGAGGGGGCGAGCAGTACTTC. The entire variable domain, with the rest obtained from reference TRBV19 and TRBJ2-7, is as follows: DGGITQSPKYLFRKEGQNVTLSCEQNLNHDAMYWYRQDPGQGLRLIYYSQIVNDFQKGDIAEGYSVSREKKESFPLTVTSAQKNPTAFYLCASSYPGGGEQYFGPGTRLTVT.

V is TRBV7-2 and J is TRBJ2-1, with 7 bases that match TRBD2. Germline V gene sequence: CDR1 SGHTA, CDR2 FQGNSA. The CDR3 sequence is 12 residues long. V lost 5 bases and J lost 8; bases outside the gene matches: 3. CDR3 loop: CASSPGLHEQFF. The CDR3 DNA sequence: TGTGCCAGCAGCCCGGGACTACATGAGCAGTTCTTC.

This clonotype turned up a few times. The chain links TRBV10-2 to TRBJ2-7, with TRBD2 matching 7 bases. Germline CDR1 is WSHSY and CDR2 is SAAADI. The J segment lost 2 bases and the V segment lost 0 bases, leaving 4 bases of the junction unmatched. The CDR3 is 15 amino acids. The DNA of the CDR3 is TGCGCCAGCAGTGAGTCGAAGCGGGGACCCTACGAGCAGTACTTC. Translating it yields CASSESKRGPYEQYF.

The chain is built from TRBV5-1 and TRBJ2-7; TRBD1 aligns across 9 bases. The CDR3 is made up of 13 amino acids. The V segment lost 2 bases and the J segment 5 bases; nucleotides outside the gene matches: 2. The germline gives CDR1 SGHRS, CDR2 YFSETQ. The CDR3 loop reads CASSLNRGHEQYF. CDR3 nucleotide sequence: TGCGCCAGCAGCTTAAACAGGGGGCACGAGCAGTACTTC.

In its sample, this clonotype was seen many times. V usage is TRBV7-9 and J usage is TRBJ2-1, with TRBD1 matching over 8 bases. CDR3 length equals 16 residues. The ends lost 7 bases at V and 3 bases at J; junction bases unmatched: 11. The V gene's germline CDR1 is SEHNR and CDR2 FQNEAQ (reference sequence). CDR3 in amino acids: CASNPQDRVYYNEQFF. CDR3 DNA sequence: TGTGCCAGCAACCCACAGGACAGGGTATACTACAATGAGCAGTTCTTC.

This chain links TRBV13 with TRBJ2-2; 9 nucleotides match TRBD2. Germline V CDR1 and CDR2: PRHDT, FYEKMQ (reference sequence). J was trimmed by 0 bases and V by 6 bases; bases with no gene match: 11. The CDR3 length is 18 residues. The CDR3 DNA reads TGTGCCAGCAGATTCGGCTATCTAGCGGGACCGAACACCGGGGAGCTGTTTTTT. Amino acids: CASRFGYLAGPNTGELFF.

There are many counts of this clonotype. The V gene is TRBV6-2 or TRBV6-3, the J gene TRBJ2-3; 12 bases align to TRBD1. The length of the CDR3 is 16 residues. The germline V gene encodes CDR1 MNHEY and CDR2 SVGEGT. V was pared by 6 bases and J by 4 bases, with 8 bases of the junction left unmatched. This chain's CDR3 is CASRETGTGGADTQYF. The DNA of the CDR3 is TGTGCCAGCAGGGAGACAGGGACAGGGGGCGCAGATACGCAGTATTTT.

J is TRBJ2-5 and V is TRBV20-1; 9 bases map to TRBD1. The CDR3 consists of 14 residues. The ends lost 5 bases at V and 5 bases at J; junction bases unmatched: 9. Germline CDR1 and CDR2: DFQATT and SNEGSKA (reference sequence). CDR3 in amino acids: CSAYPGTGRETQYF. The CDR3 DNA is TGCAGTGCTTACCCGGGGACAGGGAGGGAGACCCAGTACTTC.